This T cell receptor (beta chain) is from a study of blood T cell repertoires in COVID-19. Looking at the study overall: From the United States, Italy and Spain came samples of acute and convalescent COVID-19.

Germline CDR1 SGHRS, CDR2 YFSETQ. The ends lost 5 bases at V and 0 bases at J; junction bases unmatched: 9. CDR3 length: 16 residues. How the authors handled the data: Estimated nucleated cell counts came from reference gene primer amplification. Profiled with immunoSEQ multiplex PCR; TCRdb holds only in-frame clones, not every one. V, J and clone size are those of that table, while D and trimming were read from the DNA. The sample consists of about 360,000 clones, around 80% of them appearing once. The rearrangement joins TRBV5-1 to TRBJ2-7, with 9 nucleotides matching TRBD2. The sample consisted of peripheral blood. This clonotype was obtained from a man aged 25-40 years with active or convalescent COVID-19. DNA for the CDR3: TGCGCCAGCAGTTATTTTAGCGGGAGAAGCTCCTACGAGCAGTACTTC. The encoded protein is CASSYFSGRSSYEQYF.